The entry below describes one TCR beta chain. The data belong to a study of blood T cell repertoires in COVID-19. Study summary: Nucleic acid was either cDNA or gDNA, and it came from T cells, B-cell-depleted T cells, or PBMCs.

The CDR3 sequence is 14 residues long. Germline values: CDR1 LGHDT, CDR2 YNNKEL (reference sequence). Losses at the gene ends were 4 bases for V and 6 bases for J; bases not matched to a gene: 3. Cohorts were assigned according to the clinical history that participants reported. Resolution of symptoms, clearance, or two negative PCRs was present in recovered Cohort 3 donors. Measured with immunoSEQ multiplex PCR; TCRdb has only the in-frame clones, and not every one. The sample has fewer than 400,000 clones, over 75% seen once. V and J are TRBV3-1 (or the pseudogene TRBV3-2) and TRBJ1-1, with TRBD1 matching 12 bases. The origin of this receptor is a man under 40 who had recovered from COVID-19. The specimen was PBMCs or T cells enriched from blood (not recorded which). CDR3 nucleotides: TGTGCCAGCAGCCTGGGGACAGGGGGCGCTGAAGCTTTCTTT. This codes for CASSLGTGGAEAFF.